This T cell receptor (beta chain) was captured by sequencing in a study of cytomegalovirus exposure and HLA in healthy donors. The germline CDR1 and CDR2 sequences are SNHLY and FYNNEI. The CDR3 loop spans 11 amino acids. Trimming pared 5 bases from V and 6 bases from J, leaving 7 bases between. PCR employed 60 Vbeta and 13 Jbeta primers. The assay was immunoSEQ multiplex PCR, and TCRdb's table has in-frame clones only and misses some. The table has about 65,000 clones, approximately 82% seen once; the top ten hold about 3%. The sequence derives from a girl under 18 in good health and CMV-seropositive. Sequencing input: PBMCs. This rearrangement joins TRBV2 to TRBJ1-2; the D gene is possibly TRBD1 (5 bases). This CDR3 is CASSRGHGYTF. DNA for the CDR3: TGTGCCAGCAGTAGGGGCCATGGCTACACCTTC. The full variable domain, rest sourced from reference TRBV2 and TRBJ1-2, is EPEVTQTPSHQVTQMGQEVILRCVPISNHLYFYWYRQILGQKVEFLVSFYNNEISEKSEIFDDQFSVERPDGSNFTLKIRSTKLEDSAMYFCASSRGHGYTFGSGTRLTVV.